The 29 T cell receptor beta chains presented below share a single source sample, sequenced in a study of cytomegalovirus exposure and HLA in healthy donors. TCRdb's table, derived via immunoSEQ multiplex PCR, lists solely in-frame clones and lacks some. The sample lists about 130,000 clones; approximately 92% were seen once. The sample taken for sequencing was PBMCs. Receptors originate from a woman between 18 and 29 years old in good health and CMV-seropositive.

The chain combines TRBV11-2 with TRBJ1-3; tentatively, D is TRBD1 (6 bases). The V gene's germline CDR1 is SGHAT and CDR2 FQNNGV. The CDR3 has 15 residues. V was trimmed by 5 bases and J by 7 bases, leaving 18 bases between them. The CDR3 reads CASSTYRELGNTIYF. The CDR3 nucleotides read TGTGCCAGCAGCACCTACAGGGAGTTGGGGAACACCATATATTTT.

The rearrangement joins TRBV4-1 to TRBJ1-2, with D tentatively TRBD1 (6 bases). CDR1 is MGHRA, CDR2 YSYEKL, per germline. V was pared by 0 bases and J by 3 bases, with 11 bases between. The CDR3 is 15 amino acids. CDR3 residues: CASSQDTDRYYGYTF. The DNA of the CDR3 is TGCGCCAGCAGCCAAGATACGGACAGATACTATGGCTACACCTTC.

This chain connects TRBV5-1 to TRBJ1-4; D call uncertain. The V end was cut by 2 bases, the J end by 8 bases, with 13 bases between. The V gene's germline CDR1 is SGHRS and CDR2 YFSETQ. CDR3 length equals 14 residues. CDR3 coding DNA: TGCGCCAGCAGCTTCGGACTGCAAAGCGAAAAACTGTTTTTT. This sequence encodes CASSFGLQSEKLFF.

The chain has TRBV25-1 and TRBJ1-6; 11 bases align to TRBD1. The V and J ends lost 4 bases and 9 bases, in that order; junction bases with no gene match: 5. Germline V gene data show CDR1 as MGHDK and CDR2 as SYGVNS. This CDR3 contains 15 residues. The CDR3 DNA reads TGTGCCAGCAGTGGGGACAGGGGGATCGTTTCACCCCTCCACTTT. As protein: CASSGDRGIVSPLHF.

The rearrangement joins TRBV4-1 to TRBJ2-7; 11 bases fit TRBD2. J lost 2 bases, V lost 1 base, and 10 bases had no gene match. The CDR3 covers 18 residues. Per the germline V gene, CDR1 is MGHRA and CDR2 is YSYEKL. The CDR3 region is CASSQVPLAGGLTYEQYF. The CDR3 bases are TGCGCCAGCAGCCAAGTCCCCCTAGCGGGGGGTCTAACCTACGAGCAGTACTTC.

The chain is built from TRBV6-5 and TRBJ2-5, with 7 bases matching TRBD2. The trim removed 5 bases at V and 6 bases at J, leaving 9 bases unmatched. Germline V lookup: CDR1 MNHEY, CDR2 SVGAGI. This CDR3 spans 14 amino acids. CDR3 DNA: TGTGCCAGCAGTCCTCTAGCGGCTGGAAAGACCCAGTACTTC. This translates into CASSPLAAGKTQYF.

The CDR3, as DNA: TGTGCCTGGAGTACAGGAATATTGAACACCGGGGAGCTGTTTTTT. It is translated as CAWSTGILNTGELFF. The rearrangement links TRBV30 to TRBJ2-2, with a weak D call TRBD1 (5 bases). CDR3 length: 15 residues. The V end was cut by 2 bases, the J end by 1 base, with 11 bases between. The germline CDR1 and CDR2 sequences are GTSNPN and SVGIG (reference sequence).

This clone was counted only a few times. V and J are TRBV7-9 and TRBJ2-3; no definite D call. This CDR3 region has 12 residues. Germline CDR1 reads SEHNR; CDR2 reads FQNEAQ (reference sequence). V lost 4 bases and J 4 bases, leaving 6 bases between the germline ends. CDR3 sequence (DNA): TGTGCCAGCAGCTCCGCAGCAGATACGCAGTATTTT. It specifies CASSSAADTQYF.

The chain's CDR3 is CASSARDRVAYEQYF. CDR3 nucleotides: TGTGCCAGCAGTGCTCGGGACAGGGTGGCCTACGAGCAGTACTTC. This chain connects TRBV27 to TRBJ2-7; 9 bases are a match to TRBD1. The germline gives CDR1 MNHEY, CDR2 SMNVEV (reference sequence). Germline trimming cut 5 bases from V and 2 bases from J; bases unmatched to any gene: 7. This CDR3 comprises 15 residues.

Notes on this clone: The same CDR3 is also encoded by other DNA sequences in this sample. The V call is TRBV6-5, the J call TRBJ2-7, with 9 bases that match TRBD1. This CDR3 region has 15 residues. After removal of 2 bases from V and 1 base from J, the junction contained 3 bases not matched to a gene. Germline V lookup: CDR1 MNHEY, CDR2 SVGAGI. The CDR3 here is CASSYAGTGSYEQYF. The CDR3 nucleotides are TGTGCCAGCAGTTACGCCGGGACAGGGTCCTACGAGCAGTACTTC.

V and J are TRBV7-2 and TRBJ2-3, with 9 bases matching TRBD1. The germline gives CDR1 SGHTA, CDR2 FQGNSA. The length of the CDR3 is 15 residues. J gave up 1 base and V 2 bases, and 1 base lay outside the gene matches. The CDR3 here is CASSLHRGRTDTQYF. CDR3 DNA sequence: TGTGCCAGCAGCTTACACAGGGGGCGCACAGATACGCAGTATTTT.

V is TRBV9 and J is TRBJ1-1; a possible D gene is TRBD1 (6 bases). CDR1 and CDR2 from the germline V gene are SGDLS and YYNGEE. The CDR3 runs 13 residues. V lost 3 bases to trimming and J lost 0 bases, with 6 bases between them. CDR3 residues: CASSGQVNTEAFF. In nucleotides, the CDR3 is TGTGCCAGCAGCGGACAGGTGAACACTGAAGCTTTCTTT.

The chain carries TRBV18 and TRBJ1-2, with D perhaps matching TRBD1 (5 bases). This CDR3 is 19 amino acids long. Trimming cost V 2 bases and J 4 bases, with 26 bases left between them. The V gene's germline CDR1 is KGHSH and CDR2 LQKENI. Written as DNA, the CDR3 is TGTGCCAGCTCACCATCCCGTGTGGCAGGGCAAAGTGTGGGCTATGGCTACACCTTC. Protein: CASSPSRVAGQSVGYGYTF.

The V gene is TRBV28, the J gene TRBJ2-7, with 12 nucleotides matching TRBD1. Trimming took 5 bases from V and 6 from J; bases not matched to a gene: 8. CDR3 length: 15 residues. Germline loops: CDR1 MDHEN, CDR2 SYDVKM. The CDR3: CASSRRDRGPGEQYF. The CDR3 bases are TGTGCCAGCAGTCGCCGGGACAGGGGGCCAGGCGAGCAGTACTTC.

The chain employs TRBV30 and TRBJ1-6; the match to TRBD1 covers 9 bases. Trimming cost V 8 bases and J 7 bases; bases outside gene matches: 3. This CDR3 is built from 12 residues. Germline-derived CDR1 and CDR2 are GTSNPN and SVGIG (reference sequence). The CDR3 DNA follows: TGTGCCGCAGGACAGGGGAATTCACCCCTCCACTTT. This sequence encodes CAAGQGNSPLHF.

This rearrangement joins TRBV15 to TRBJ2-7, with D unresolved. The CDR3 covers 12 residues. CDR1 is LNHNV and CDR2 is YYDKDF in the germline V gene (reference sequence). V was clipped by 3 bases and J by 5 bases, with 8 bases between them. The CDR3: CATSSGRDEQYF. CDR3 bases: TGTGCCACCAGCAGTGGTAGAGACGAGCAGTACTTC.

CDR3 in amino acids: CASSPLGQVGYGYTF. DNA for the CDR3: TGTGCCAGCAGTCCTCTGGGACAGGTGGGCTATGGCTACACCTTC. V gene TRBV6-5 combines with J gene TRBJ1-2; TRBD1 aligns across 8 bases. V was pared by 5 bases and J by 4 bases, with 9 bases of the junction left unmatched. The germline gives CDR1 MNHEY, CDR2 SVGAGI. The CDR3 runs to 15 residues.

This chain uses TRBV29-1 with TRBJ1-2, with 7 bases identical to TRBD1. Germline V lookup: CDR1 SQVTM, CDR2 ANQGSEA. The CDR3 covers 14 residues. V trimming: 1 base; J trimming: 5 bases; junction bases outside the gene matches: 7. The CDR3 bases are TGCAGCGTTGAAGGGCCCGGGACAGATTATGGCTACACCTTC. Amino acid sequence: CSVEGPGTDYGYTF. Filled out from reference TRBV29-1 and TRBJ1-2, the complete variable domain reads SAVISQKPSRDICQRGTSLTIQCQVDSQVTMMFWYRQQPGQSLTLIATANQGSEATYESGFVIDKFPISRPNLTFSTLTVSNMSPEDSSIYLCSVEGPGTDYGYTFGSGTRLTVV.

The chain uses TRBV5-6 and TRBJ1-2; a weak D match, TRBD1 (6 bases). Germline CDR1 is SGHDT and CDR2 is YYEEEE. The length of the CDR3 is 16 residues. V was trimmed by 4 bases and J by 2 bases, leaving 18 bases between them. The CDR3 DNA reads as TGTGCCAGCAGCCAAGCCTTACAGGGCCTCAACTATGGCTACACCTTC. It specifies CASSQALQGLNYGYTF.

For this clone: This same CDR3 is encoded by further DNA sequences in the sample. The chain couples TRBV5-1 to TRBJ2-7; TRBD1 matches 10 bases. With V trimmed by 2 bases and J by 5 bases, 4 bases remained unmatched. The CDR3 consists of 14 residues. Per germline, CDR1 SGHRS and CDR2 YFSETQ. The CDR3 bases are TGCGCCAGCAGCTTAAGGACAGGGGGGGACGAGCAGTACTTC. It translates to CASSLRTGGDEQYF.

This clone was picked up one time. The chain links TRBV9 to TRBJ1-1; TRBD1 aligns across 7 bases. Germline CDR1 is SGDLS and CDR2 is YYNGEE. The CDR3 sequence is 14 residues long. V lost 3 bases to trimming and J lost 3 bases; unmatched junction nucleotides: 5. The CDR3 DNA is TGTGCCAGCAGCGGACTGGGACAGTACACTGAAGCTTTCTTT. Residues: CASSGLGQYTEAFF. The variable domain in full, with the rest retrieved from reference TRBV9 and TRBJ1-1, is DSGVTQTPKHLITATGQRVTLRCSPRSGDLSVYWYQQSLDQGLQFLIQYYNGEERAKGNILERFSAQQFPDLHSELNLSSLELGDSALYFCASSGLGQYTEAFFGQGTRLTVV.

This chain joins TRBV2 and TRBJ1-1; perhaps TRBD1 as D (6 bases). Germline assignment: CDR1 SNHLY and CDR2 FYNNEI. The CDR3 runs to 17 residues. Trimming shortened V by 0 bases and J by 5 bases, and 19 bases separated the two germline ends. CDR3 protein: CASSEALGRGGNTEAFF. CDR3 nucleotide sequence: TGTGCCAGCAGTGAAGCTCTCGGCAGGGGAGGGAATACTGAAGCTTTCTTT.

As regards this clone: At the DNA level, this CDR3 is encoded by other sequences in the same sample as well. This chain uses TRBV28 with TRBJ1-2; D unresolved. V lost 3 bases, J lost 8 bases, and 13 bases lay in between. Germline values: CDR1 MDHEN, CDR2 SYDVKM. The CDR3 is 13 amino acids. The CDR3 sequence is CASSFGGLGGYTF. CDR3 bases: TGTGCCAGCAGTTTCGGAGGGCTCGGCGGCTACACCTTC.

This clone was seen just once. The chain combines TRBV5-1 with TRBJ2-1, with D possibly matching TRBD1 (6 bases). Germline loops: CDR1 SGHRS, CDR2 YFSETQ. CDR3 size: 13 residues. The ends were cut back, 4 bases at V and 9 bases at J, with 14 bases in the middle. The DNA of the CDR3 is TGCGCCAGCAGCCAAATACAGGGCAGTGAGCAGTTCTTC. Amino acid sequence: CASSQIQGSEQFF.

The J gene is TRBJ2-1, the V gene TRBV5-1, with 14 bases lining up with TRBD2. The V and J ends lost 5 bases and 7 bases, in that order; junction bases with no gene match: 8. Germline lookup yields CDR1 SGHRS and CDR2 YFSETQ. There are 16 residues in the CDR3. CDR3 nucleotide sequence: TGCGCCAGCAGTAAGGCGACTAGCGGGGGGGCAAATGAGCAGTTCTTC. Translated: CASSKATSGGANEQFF.

CDR3 bases: TGTGCCAGCAGCCAGGGGATCAATCAGCCCCAGCATTTT. Amino acid sequence: CASSQGINQPQHF. V and J are TRBV6-1 and TRBJ1-5; a weak D match, TRBD1 (6 bases). V lost 6 bases to trimming and J lost 3 bases, with 9 bases between them. CDR3 length: 13 amino acids. CDR1 and CDR2 (germline): MNHNS, SASEGT.

The chain couples TRBV6-1 to TRBJ2-2; 9 bases line up with TRBD1. The CDR3 loop spans 15 amino acids. Trimming took 3 bases from V and 3 from J; bases not matched to a gene: 2. Germline CDR1 is MNHNS and CDR2 is SASEGT. The CDR3 is CASSEDRGYTGELFF. CDR3 nucleotide sequence: TGTGCCAGCAGTGAGGACAGGGGATACACCGGGGAGCTGTTTTTT.

The gene calls are TRBV9 and TRBJ2-2; maybe TRBD2 (5 bases). Trimming removed 3 bases at V and 3 bases at J, with 18 bases between. Germline CDR1 SGDLS, CDR2 YYNGEE. This CDR3 spans 17 amino acids. For the CDR3, the DNA is TGTGCCAGCAGCGACAGCCCCAAGAGGGCACACACCGGGGAGCTGTTTTTT. Translation: CASSDSPKRAHTGELFF.

The V call is TRBV7-8, the J call TRBJ1-2; D gene unclear. Germline V gives CDR1 SGHVS, CDR2 FQNEAQ. Trimming cost V 2 bases and J 8 bases, with 12 bases left between them. The CDR3 loop spans 13 amino acids. This CDR3 is CASSLREFGGYTF. For the CDR3, the DNA is TGTGCCAGCAGCTTAAGGGAGTTCGGCGGCTACACCTTC.